The 16 T cell receptor beta chains below come from one sample, sequenced in a study of beta chain features in type 1 diabetes. Notes on the study in general: Shorter TCRB CDR3s, moderately but significantly so, marked every one of the four CD4+ subsets in Type 1 diabetes patients.

As every portion of the isolated RNA was reverse transcribed, the sequencing read expressed TCRB transcripts. Repertoires were generated with immunoSEQ multiplex PCR, while TCRdb's copy carries only in-frame clones and drops some. Altogether about 710,000 clones are present, around 15% being singletons, with the ten largest covering 0.03% to 0.045%. No antigens are known for them. Sequencing was carried out using naive CD4+ T cells from blood. Source of these receptors: a man between 18 and 35 years old with type 1 diabetes.

The gene calls are TRBV28 and TRBJ2-6; 8 bases map to TRBD1. Germline V lookup: CDR1 MDHEN, CDR2 SYDVKM. The CDR3 has 18 amino acids. Trimming took 2 bases from V and 2 from J; bases not matched to a gene: 8. The CDR3 spells CASSLPQGAITGANVLTF. The CDR3 DNA reads as TGTGCCAGCAGTTTACCCCAGGGGGCCATCACTGGGGCCAACGTCCTGACTTTC. Drawing the rest from reference TRBV28 and TRBJ2-6, the complete variable domain is DVKVTQSSRYLVKRTGEKVFLECVQDMDHENMFWYRQDPGLGLRLIYFSYDVKMKEKGDIPEGYSVSREKKERFSLILESASTNQTSMYLCASSLPQGAITGANVLTFGAGSRLTVL.

This clone was counted a few times. The chain couples TRBV5-1 to TRBJ1-1; D remains unclear. This CDR3 has 13 amino acids. V was clipped by 2 bases and J by 1 base, with 6 bases between them. CDR1 SGHRS and CDR2 YFSETQ come from the germline V gene. The CDR3 DNA is TGCGCCAGCAGCTTAGCTAAGAACACTGAAGCTTTCTTT. Its translation is CASSLAKNTEAFF.

This clone was observed a few times. The chain has TRBV7-9 and TRBJ2-5, with unresolved D. Trimming stripped 3 bases from V and 1 base from J, with 9 bases between. The CDR3 length is 14 residues. Germline V lookup: CDR1 SEHNR, CDR2 FQNEAQ (reference sequence). The CDR3 is CASSLFQLQETQYF. The CDR3 nucleotides read TGTGCCAGCAGCTTGTTTCAGCTCCAAGAGACCCAGTACTTC.

This clone was seen more than once but under ten times. This sequence joins TRBV4-1 and TRBJ2-2; D not resolved. V was pared by 4 bases and J by 1 base, with 16 bases between. There are 17 residues in the CDR3. Germline loops: CDR1 MGHRA, CDR2 YSYEKL. The CDR3 sequence is CASSPDIGPKNTGELFF. The CDR3 DNA reads TGCGCCAGCAGCCCCGATATTGGCCCGAAGAACACCGGGGAGCTGTTTTTT.

The sample holds a few counts of this clone. The genes are TRBV7-9 and TRBJ2-2, with a possible D match to TRBD2 (6 bases). V shed 5 bases and J shed 1 base, with 14 bases lying between them. The CDR3 contains 16 residues. Germline values: CDR1 SEHNR, CDR2 FQNEAQ (reference sequence). This chain's CDR3 is CASSRESIKNTGELFF. DNA of the CDR3: TGTGCCAGCAGCCGGGAGAGTATAAAGAACACCGGGGAGCTGTTTTTT.

This clone was seen only a few times. The sample has other DNA sequences that encode this CDR3 too. The gene calls are TRBV9 and TRBJ2-3, with TRBD2 identical over 8 bases. Losses at the gene ends were 3 bases for V and 0 bases for J; bases not matched to a gene: 6. The CDR3 covers 16 residues. CDR1 and CDR2 from the germline V gene are SGDLS and YYNGEE. In DNA form, the CDR3 reads TGTGCCAGCAGCGCGAGACTAGCGCTTAGCACAGATACGCAGTATTTT. This gives the protein CASSARLALSTDTQYF.

The V call is TRBV23-1, the J call TRBJ2-3, with 8 bases identical to TRBD2. TRBV23-1 is sorted into the ORF group, with uncertain function. V dropped 3 bases and J dropped 6; count of bases not matched to a gene: 11. This CDR3 has 16 residues. CDR3 sequence: CASSHTSFKRGDTQYF. The CDR3 bases are TGCGCCAGCAGTCACACGTCCTTTAAGCGGGGGGATACGCAGTATTTT.

The J gene is TRBJ2-7, the V gene TRBV7-2; 10 bases are shared with TRBD1. CDR3 length: 15 residues. CDR1 and CDR2 (germline): SGHTA, FQGNSA. V was clipped by 4 bases and J by 0 bases; unmatched bases: 3. The CDR3 DNA sequence: TGTGCCAGCAGCTCCGACAGGGGGCCCTCCTACGAGCAGTACTTC. Translating it yields CASSSDRGPSYEQYF.

The chain couples TRBV18 to TRBJ2-1; D not resolved. Germline V CDR1 and CDR2: KGHSH, LQKENI. Deletions cut 4 bases from V and 2 bases from J, with 9 bases between. This CDR3 region has 14 residues. The CDR3 reads CASSQAVTYNEQFF. The CDR3 DNA sequence: TGTGCCAGCTCACAGGCTGTTACCTACAATGAGCAGTTCTTC.

The J gene is TRBJ1-1, the V gene TRBV29-1; D remains unclear. Trimming removed 6 bases from V and 1 base from J, with 12 bases in between. The CDR3 totals 13 residues. Germline V gene sequence: CDR1 SQVTM, CDR2 ANQGSEA. The CDR3 coding sequence is TGCAGCGTACGGCCAGGAGGGAACACTGAAGCTTTCTTT. Its protein product is CSVRPGGNTEAFF.

This clone appeared a few times. This sequence joins TRBV5-1 and TRBJ2-3, with D unclear. The germline gives CDR1 SGHRS, CDR2 YFSETQ. There are 15 residues in the CDR3. V was shortened by 7 bases and J by 1 base, with 16 bases between the two germline ends. The CDR3 spells CASRPQVLGTDTQYF. The CDR3 DNA follows: TGCGCCAGCCGCCCCCAGGTCCTGGGCACAGATACGCAGTATTTT.

This chain uses TRBV25-1 with TRBJ2-7; tentatively, D is TRBD1 (7 bases). The germline V and J ends were trimmed by 8 bases and 4 bases, with 21 bases remaining between them. Germline V gene data show CDR1 as MGHDK and CDR2 as SYGVNS. The CDR3 has 15 residues. The CDR3 DNA follows: TGTGCCAGCCAGGCCGGAGGGGACAGATTTTACGAGCAGTACTTC. Translated: CASQAGGDRFYEQYF.

The gene calls are TRBV30 and TRBJ1-5; TRBD1 aligns across 7 bases. V lost 3 bases, J lost 5 bases, and 16 bases stayed unmatched. The germline CDR1 and CDR2 sequences are GTSNPN and SVGIG (reference sequence). The CDR3 has 17 residues. The CDR3 sequence: CAWSVEGQGGLYQPQHF. In nucleotides, the CDR3 is TGTGCCTGGAGCGTGGAAGGGCAGGGGGGCCTCTATCAGCCCCAGCATTTT.

This clone was found a few times. The junction differs from germline at one of its ends, possibly a read error. The V call is TRBV29-1, the J call TRBJ2-5; no reliable D call. From germline, CDR1 is SQVTM and CDR2 ANQGSEA. The CDR3 extends over 12 amino acids. CDR3 protein: CSVEVTRETQYF. CDR3 bases: TGCAGCGTGGAAGTAACCCGGGAGACCCAGTACTTC.

This clone was seen a few times. J is TRBJ1-1 and V is TRBV30; the D is unclear. The germline gives CDR1 GTSNPN, CDR2 SVGIG (reference sequence). Trimming stripped 0 bases from V and 9 bases from J, with 14 bases between. The CDR3 is 13 amino acids. CDR3 sequence reads: CAWSVLFDRKAFF. CDR3 DNA: TGTGCCTGGAGTGTACTATTTGACCGAAAAGCTTTCTTT.

This clone was seen a few times. The gene calls are TRBV7-2 and TRBJ2-7; D gene ambiguous. This CDR3 region has 13 residues. The germline V gene encodes CDR1 SGHTA and CDR2 FQGNSA. V was clipped by 5 bases and J by 4 bases, with 12 bases between them. CDR3 nucleotides: TGTGCCAGCAGCACCTCTGAAGGATACGAGCAGTACTTC. Amino acid sequence: CASSTSEGYEQYF.